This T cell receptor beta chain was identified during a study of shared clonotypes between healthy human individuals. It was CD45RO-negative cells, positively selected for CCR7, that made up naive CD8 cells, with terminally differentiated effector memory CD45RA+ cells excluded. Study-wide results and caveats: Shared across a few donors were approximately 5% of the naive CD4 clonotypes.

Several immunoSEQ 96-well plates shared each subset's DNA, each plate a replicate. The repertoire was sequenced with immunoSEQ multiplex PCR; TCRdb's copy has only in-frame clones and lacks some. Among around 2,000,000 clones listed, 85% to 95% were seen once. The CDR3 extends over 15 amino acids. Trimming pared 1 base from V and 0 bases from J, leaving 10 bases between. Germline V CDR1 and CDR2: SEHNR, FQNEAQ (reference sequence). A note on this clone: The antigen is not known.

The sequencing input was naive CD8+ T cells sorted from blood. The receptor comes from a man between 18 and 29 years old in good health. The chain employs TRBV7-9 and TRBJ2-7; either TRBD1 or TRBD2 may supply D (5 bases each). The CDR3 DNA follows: TGTGCCAGCAGCTTAGGGGACGGACTCTCCTACGAGCAGTACTTC. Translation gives CASSLGDGLSYEQYF. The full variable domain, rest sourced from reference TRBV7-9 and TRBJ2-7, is DTGVSQNPRHKITKRGQNVTFRCDPISEHNRLYWYRQTLGQGPEFLTYFQNEAQLEKSRLLSDRFSAERPKGSFSTLEIQRTEQGDSAMYLCASSLGDGLSYEQYFGPGTRLTVT.